A single sample gave rise to the 12 T cell receptor beta chains below, sequenced in a study of cytomegalovirus exposure and HLA in healthy donors. The protocol was immunoSEQ multiplex PCR, while the TCRdb copy is restricted to in-frame clones and leaves out a portion. The sample gives about 240,000 clones, about 90% of which show up once; 1% to 1.5% is in the top ten. Material for sequencing was PBMCs. These receptors all stem from a woman aged 30 to 39 in good health and CMV-seropositive.

The chain joins TRBV23-1 to TRBJ2-7, with a weak D call TRBD1 (6 bases). TRBV23-1 qualifies as an ORF whose function is uncertain. V gave up 0 bases and J gave up 2 bases, with 14 bases separating them. This CDR3 has 16 residues. CDR3 DNA: TGCGCCAGCAGTCAATCTACAGGGCCTTCCACCTACGAGCAGTACTTC. Its protein is CASSQSTGPSTYEQYF.

The chain joins TRBV9 to TRBJ2-2; the D gene is possibly TRBD2 (6 bases). There are 16 residues in the CDR3. Trimming cost V 0 bases and J 6 bases, with 15 bases left between them. The germline V gene has CDR1 SGDLS and CDR2 YYNGEE. CDR3 protein: CASSVVGGNAPGELFF. Here the CDR3 DNA reads TGTGCCAGCAGCGTAGTCGGAGGGAATGCCCCCGGGGAGCTGTTTTTT.

This clone was detected a few times. The chain combines TRBV19 with TRBJ2-1; D possibly corresponds to TRBD2 (6 bases). The ends were cut back, 10 bases at V and 8 bases at J, with 12 bases in the middle. This CDR3 is 11 amino acids long. Per the germline V gene, CDR1 is LNHDA and CDR2 is SQIVND (reference sequence). CDR3 coding DNA: TGTGCCATTCGACTAGGTCATGAGCAGTTCTTC. Translation gives CAIRLGHEQFF.

This clone was recorded once. The chain links TRBV30 to TRBJ1-2; 9 positions agree with TRBD1. The germline CDR1 and CDR2 sequences are GTSNPN and SVGIG (reference sequence). This CDR3 region has 14 residues. The ends lost 0 bases at V and 3 bases at J; junction bases unmatched: 2. CDR3 region: CAWSVDRGDYGYTF. CDR3 nucleotide sequence: TGTGCCTGGAGTGTTGACAGGGGGGACTATGGCTACACCTTC.

CDR3 residues: CASSLFSELNTEAFF. CDR3 nucleotides: TGCGCCAGCAGCTTGTTTTCTGAGTTGAACACTGAAGCTTTCTTT. The chain couples TRBV5-1 to TRBJ1-1; D not resolved. This CDR3 spans 15 amino acids. Trimming pared 1 base from V and 0 bases from J, leaving 10 bases between. CDR1 is SGHRS and CDR2 is YFSETQ in the germline V gene.

The J gene is TRBJ2-7, the V gene TRBV19; TRBD2 aligns across 8 bases. The CDR3 contains 15 residues. CDR1 is LNHDA and CDR2 is SQIVND in the germline V gene (reference sequence). V trimming: 7 bases; J trimming: 6 bases; junction bases outside the gene matches: 14. Here the CDR3 reads CASKGRERERGEQYF. CDR3 nucleotides: TGTGCCAGTAAGGGTCGGGAGCGGGAGAGGGGCGAGCAGTACTTC. The whole variable domain, remainder taken from reference TRBV19 and TRBJ2-7, is DGGITQSPKYLFRKEGQNVTLSCEQNLNHDAMYWYRQDPGQGLRLIYYSQIVNDFQKGDIAEGYSVSREKKESFPLTVTSAQKNPTAFYLCASKGRERERGEQYFGPGTRLTVT.

The CDR3 here is CASSYTSGSQTGELFF. Written as DNA, the CDR3 is TGCGCCAGCAGCTACACTAGCGGGAGTCAGACCGGGGAGCTGTTTTTT. The chain is built from TRBV5-1 and TRBJ2-2; 11 bases agree with TRBD2. The germline gives CDR1 SGHRS, CDR2 YFSETQ. This CDR3 has 16 amino acids. With V trimmed by 3 bases and J by 5 bases, 6 bases remained unmatched.

The rearrangement links TRBV7-6 to TRBJ1-1; the D is unclear. The CDR3 is 13 residues long. CDR1 SGHVS and CDR2 FNYEAQ come from the germline V gene. The V end lost 3 bases, the J end lost 5 bases, and 10 bases lay between the germline ends. CDR3 sequence reads: CASSLREETEAFF. CDR3 nucleotide sequence: TGTGCCAGCAGCTTGAGGGAGGAGACTGAAGCTTTCTTT.

This clone turned up a few times. The chain joins TRBV5-1 to TRBJ2-2; 7 bases map to TRBD1. With V trimmed by 0 bases and J by 6 bases, 2 bases remained unmatched. CDR1 is SGHRS, CDR2 YFSETQ, per germline. CDR3 length equals 14 residues. The CDR3 spells CASSLGQGAGELFF. The CDR3 DNA is TGCGCCAGCAGCTTGGGGCAGGGGGCCGGGGAGCTGTTTTTT.

The chain uses TRBV5-4 and TRBJ1-2; D gene unclear. The ends were cut back, 0 bases at V and 4 bases at J, with 10 bases in the middle. This CDR3 contains 14 residues. CDR1 is SGHNT, CDR2 YYREEE, per germline (reference sequence). The CDR3 region is CASSLESPSYGYTF. The DNA of the CDR3 is TGTGCCAGCAGCTTGGAGTCCCCGAGCTATGGCTACACCTTC.

The chain employs TRBV27 and TRBJ2-7, with D possibly being TRBD2 (5 bases). Trimming stripped 1 base from V and 6 bases from J, with 10 bases between. Germline values: CDR1 MNHEY, CDR2 SMNVEV (reference sequence). The CDR3 has 13 amino acids. CDR3 DNA sequence: TGTGCCAGCAGTTTATTAGGGAGAGGCGAGCAGTACTTC. Protein: CASSLLGRGEQYF.

The chain employs TRBV6-1 and TRBJ1-2, with TRBD1 identical over 7 bases. J was trimmed by 4 bases and V by 6 bases; bases with no gene match: 8. Per germline, CDR1 MNHNS and CDR2 SASEGT. The CDR3 has 14 residues. In DNA, the CDR3 is TGTGCCAGCAGCGAACAGGGGTTGGGCTATGGCTACACCTTC. Translation: CASSEQGLGYGYTF.